This T cell receptor (beta chain) was profiled in a study of identical twins. TCRdb processed the 5' RACE reads anew with MiXCR; each CDR3 protein has one entry. Among about 730,000 distinct CDR3 sequences listed, approximately 22% were seen once. Per the germline V gene, CDR1 is SGHVS and CDR2 is FNYEAQ. The CDR3 covers 13 residues. The V gene lost 5 bases and the J gene lost 6 bases, with 13 bases spanning the gap. These same data were also listed under a study on T cells expressing NK-cell markers. This second study notes: Just one sequenced donor of eight was HCMV-seronegative, while seven were seropositive. Clarity on HCMV specificity was lacking for the expanded NKG2C+ T cell clones.

Sequencing input: PBMCs. The chain couples TRBV7-6 to TRBJ1-2, with no clear D. This receptor was taken from a woman aged 18-29 years in good health. The CDR3 nucleotides are TGTGCCAGCAGCCGACTCGGGCGAGATGGCTACACCTTC. Amino acids: CASSRLGRDGYTF.